Listed below are T cell receptor beta chains from one sample, sequenced in a study of blood T cell repertoires in COVID-19. Generated by immunoSEQ multiplex PCR, the TCRdb table keeps only in-frame clones and is missing some. This sample has about 110,000 clones, with around 83% found just once. The sample taken for sequencing was peripheral blood. These receptors originate from a woman between 70 and 85 years old with acute or convalescent COVID-19. Both conserved end residues are part of each CDR3. The D gene is left open where the match is weak. Clone size is stated in some rows and not others, as once, few, many or a class when expanded.

>TRBJ1-5|TRBV23-1|-|-
CASSQSLSAQPQHF
TGCGCCAGCAGTCAATCCCTATCCGCTCAGCCCCAGCATTTT
>TRBJ2-3|TRBV10-3|TRBD2|-
CAISEVGLAIDTQYF
TGTGCCATCAGTGAGGTGGGACTAGCGATAGATACGCAGTATTTT
>TRBJ2-7|TRBV5-1|TRBD1|-
CASRRTGAYEQYF
TGCGCCAGCAGGAGGACAGGAGCGTACGAGCAGTACTTC
>TRBJ1-4|TRBV9|-|-
CASSVGGSEKLFF
TGTGCCAGCAGCGTCGGAGGGAGTGAAAAACTGTTTTTT
>TRBJ1-4|TRBV9|TRBD1|few
CASSDRGATNEKLFF
TGTGCCAGCAGTGACAGGGGAGCGACTAATGAAAAACTGTTTTTT
>TRBJ2-4|TRBV28|-|-
CASNPPGPTKNIQYF
TGTGCCAGCAATCCCCCGGGTCCGACGAAAAACATTCAGTACTTC
>TRBJ1-1|TRBV12-3/TRBV12-4|-|-
CASSDRRNTEAFF
TGTGCCAGCAGTGACAGGCGGAACACTGAAGCTTTCTTT
>TRBJ2-7|TRBV3-1/TRBV3-2|TRBD2|-
CASSLRTSSYEQYF
TGTGCCAGCAGCCTTCGGACTAGTTCCTACGAGCAGTACTTC
>TRBJ2-5|TRBV5-8|-|-
CASSFGQKETQYF
TGTGCCAGCAGCTTTGGACAGAAAGAGACCCAGTACTTC
>TRBJ2-2|TRBV5-4|TRBD2|-
CASSRTSGTGELFF
TGTGCCAGCAGCAGGACTAGCGGCACCGGGGAGCTGTTTTTT
>TRBJ2-4|TRBV2|-|-
CASSESWAVAKNIQYF
TGTGCCAGCAGTGAAAGTTGGGCTGTAGCCAAAAACATTCAGTACTTC
>TRBJ1-1|TRBV28|-|-
CASSPTGEAFF
TGTGCCAGCAGCCCCACAGGGGAAGCTTTCTTT
>TRBJ1-5|TRBV12-3/TRBV12-4|TRBD1|once
CASSQGDEGTQHF
TGTGCCAGCAGTCAGGGGGACGAGGGGACCCAGCATTTT
>TRBJ2-7|TRBV28|TRBD2|-
CASSPPGMAGGTYEQYF
TGTGCCAGCAGTCCCCCAGGTATGGCGGGAGGAACCTACGAGCAGTACTTC
>TRBJ2-5|TRBV7-2|TRBD2|-
CASSLAAGGGETQYF
TGTGCCAGCAGCTTAGCAGCGGGGGGCGGGGAGACCCAGTACTTC
>TRBJ1-5|TRBV30|-|few
CAWSQPGDDQPQHF
TGTGCCTGGAGTCAGCCAGGGGACGATCAGCCCCAGCATTTT
>TRBJ2-3|TRBV10-1|TRBD1|few
CASSGRRVRGGSTDTQYF
TGCGCCAGCAGTGGCCGTCGGGTTCGAGGGGGCTCAACAGATACGCAGTATTTT
>TRBJ1-5|TRBV5-3|-|once
CARSWGEDSNQPQHF
TGTGCCAGAAGCTGGGGGGAAGATAGCAATCAGCCCCAGCATTTT
>TRBJ1-5|TRBV12-3/TRBV12-4|-|-
CASRSWNQPQHF
TGTGCCAGCAGGAGCTGGAATCAGCCCCAGCATTTT
>TRBJ2-6|TRBV25-1|-|-
CASSELALPWGANVLTF
TGTGCCAGCAGTGAGTTGGCTCTTCCGTGGGGGGCCAACGTCCTGACTTTC
>TRBJ2-5|TRBV9|-|-
CASSVDQQETQYF
TGTGCCAGCAGCGTAGATCAGCAAGAGACCCAGTACTTC
>TRBJ2-5|TRBV7-9|-|few
CASSSIRTGIGETQYF
TGTGCCAGCAGCTCTATACGAACAGGGATAGGAGAGACCCAGTACTTC
>TRBJ1-1|TRBV29-1|TRBD1|-
CSALGWDRGTEAFF
TGCAGCGCCCTGGGGTGGGACAGGGGCACTGAAGCTTTCTTT
>TRBJ1-4|TRBV6-5|TRBD1|-
CASRNRGLVNEKLFF
TGTGCCAGCAGGAACAGGGGATTGGTGAATGAAAAACTGTTTTTT
>TRBJ1-5|TRBV6-1|TRBD1|-
CASSERGTGYNQPQHF
TGTGCCAGCAGTGAAAGGGGGACAGGGTACAATCAGCCCCAGCATTTT
>TRBJ2-7|TRBV5-6|-|few
CASSFRPDISYEQYF
TGTGCCAGCAGCTTTCGACCCGACATTTCCTACGAGCAGTACTTC
>TRBJ2-3|TRBV6-5|-|-
CASSLGQGRDTQYF
TGTGCCAGCTCCCTCGGGCAGGGTAGGGATACGCAGTATTTT
>TRBJ1-4|TRBV28|-|-
CASSLGGGEKLFF
TGTGCCAGCAGTTTGGGCGGGGGTGAAAAACTGTTTTTT
>TRBJ2-3|TRBV5-1|TRBD1|many
CASSLESGGFTDTQYF
TGCGCCAGCAGCTTGGAGTCAGGGGGTTTCACAGATACGCAGTATTTT
>TRBJ1-4|TRBV6-5|-|-
CASSKRGGEKLFF
TGTGCCAGCAGTAAAAGAGGGGGTGAAAAACTGTTTTTT
>TRBJ2-2|TRBV27|TRBD2|few
CASSWTSGNTGELFF
TGTGCCAGCAGTTGGACTAGCGGGAACACCGGGGAGCTGTTTTTT
>TRBJ2-3|TRBV3-1/TRBV3-2|TRBD2|-
CASSVGTSSADTQYF
TGTGCCAGCAGCGTCGGGACTAGCAGCGCAGATACGCAGTATTTT
>TRBJ2-1|TRBV4-2|-|-
CASSQIVTADNEQFF
TGTGCCAGCAGCCAAATCGTCACAGCCGACAATGAGCAGTTCTTC
>TRBJ2-2|TRBV19|TRBD1|-
CASSIRTGGSGELFF
TGTGCCAGTAGTATTAGGACAGGGGGCTCCGGGGAGCTGTTTTTT
>TRBJ1-4|TRBV28|-|-
CASSRVALGINEKLFF
TGTGCCAGCAGCCGAGTGGCCCTAGGAATAAATGAAAAACTGTTTTTT
>TRBJ1-4|TRBV5-5|TRBD1|-
CASSFPGQGYEKLFF
TGTGCCAGCAGCTTTCCGGGACAGGGTTACGAAAAACTGTTTTTT
>TRBJ2-2|TRBV18|TRBD1|-
CASSLGQAANTGELFF
TGTGCCAGCTCACTTGGACAGGCCGCGAACACCGGGGAGCTGTTTTTT
>TRBJ2-7|TRBV28|-|-
CASSLYVVSSYEQYF
TGTGCCAGCAGTTTATATGTGGTGAGCTCCTACGAGCAGTACTTC
>TRBJ1-3|TRBV6-5|-|few
CASSYSAGHGNTIYF
TGTGCCAGCAGTTACTCGGCAGGGCACGGAAACACCATATATTTT
>TRBJ2-1|TRBV15|TRBD2|-
CATSRDGGSTNEQFF
TGTGCCACCAGCAGAGATGGCGGGAGTACCAATGAGCAGTTCTTC
>TRBJ2-2|TRBV9|TRBD2|-
CASSVVPAGGNTGELFF
TGTGCCAGCAGCGTAGTTCCAGCGGGAGGGAACACCGGGGAGCTGTTTTTT
>TRBJ1-2|TRBV2|TRBD1|-
CASTGSRGDYGYTF
TGTGCCAGCACGGGGAGCAGGGGGGATTATGGCTACACCTTC
>TRBJ2-3|TRBV5-1|TRBD2|-
CASCEGRGGTDTQYF
TGCGCCAGCTGCGAGGGACGGGGAGGGACAGATACGCAGTATTTT
>TRBJ2-3|TRBV13|-|-
CASSLFQEGARIDTQYF
TGTGCCAGCAGCTTATTTCAGGAGGGAGCAAGGATAGATACGCAGTATTTT
>TRBJ1-1|TRBV24-1|TRBD1|-
CATSQTGSNTEAFF
TGTGCCACCAGTCAGACAGGGTCGAACACTGAAGCTTTCTTT
>TRBJ2-1|TRBV30|-|-
CAWSERRSGDSEQFF
TGTGCCTGGAGTGAAAGAAGGTCGGGAGATTCTGAGCAGTTCTTC
>TRBJ2-3|TRBV3-1/TRBV3-2|TRBD2|-
CASRTGRGTQYF
TGTGCCAGCAGAACGGGGAGGGGTACGCAGTATTTT
>TRBJ1-5|TRBV11-2|TRBD1|-
CASSSGTGNQPQHF
TGTGCCAGCAGCTCCGGGACAGGCAATCAGCCCCAGCATTTT
>TRBJ2-7|TRBV5-1|-|-
CASSSGLVGEQYF
TGCGCCAGCAGCTCAGGACTGGTTGGCGAGCAGTACTTC
>TRBJ1-1|TRBV5-1|-|-
CASSFGPQGTEAFF
TGCGCCAGCAGCTTCGGCCCGCAGGGGACTGAAGCTTTCTTT
>TRBJ2-2|TRBV6-5|-|few
CASARTATGELFF
TGTGCCAGCGCCCGCACAGCCACCGGGGAGCTGTTTTTT
>TRBJ1-2|TRBV6-2/TRBV6-3|TRBD1|-
CASSSDRVRGKSGYTF
TGTGCCAGCAGCTCAGACAGGGTCCGGGGGAAGAGTGGCTACACCTTC
>TRBJ1-2|TRBV5-6|-|-
CASRRLGAQGDGYTF
TGTGCCAGCAGGAGGTTAGGGGCTCAAGGCGATGGCTACACCTTC
>TRBJ2-2|TRBV2|TRBD1|-
CASSADRLLSTGELFF
TGTGCCAGCAGTGCGGACAGGCTGCTTTCGACCGGGGAGCTGTTTTTT
>TRBJ1-2|TRBV3-1/TRBV3-2|-|few
CASSQGGSGISGYTF
TGTGCCAGCAGCCAAGGAGGCTCTGGTATTTCTGGCTACACCTTC